Described below is a single T cell receptor (beta chain) sequence and its context. Only a few counts were recorded for this clonotype. Its target antigen remains unknown. No much larger clonotype is one base removed from it; base qualities were not supplied. Every donor in the study was a healthy Caucasian. Three pairs of female monozygotic twins, all aged roughly 18 to 29 years, were included in the twin cohort. Positive isolation kits from Invitrogen were used to isolate the CD4+ and CD8+ T cell populations. This specimen comes from a study of identical twins (TCRdb year 2016). With respect to the entire study: TCR alpha and beta repertoires from monozygotic twins, unrelated adults of various ages and cord blood were deep-sequenced to test whether fetal clonotypes persist. To rule out contamination, replicate twin experiments were performed at different times with different library preparation protocols. Findings and caveats that apply to the study as a whole: Out-of-frame TCR alpha sharing in monozygotic twins was systematically underestimated by recombination models, whereas sharing between unrelated individuals was in agreement with the recombination models. A weaker excess of twin sharing was found in beta out-of-frame sequences because the signal-to-noise ratio was lowered by fewer shared sequences. Because the same donors could not be followed over many years, the conclusions depended on cross-sectional statistical analysis. Fewer insertions were carried by abundant cord blood beta clonotypes, a similar but weaker trend appeared in young adult naive repertoires, and no such trend appeared in memory repertoires. Zero-insertion analyses could be partly confounded by invariant T cells such as MAIT and iNKT, although diverse VJ usage argued against such confounding for most clonotypes. Compared with coincidental sharing between unrelated individuals, an excess of low generation-probability sequences was observed among out-of-frame TCR alpha sequences shared between twins.

The library relied on 5' RACE. Sequencing used an Illumina HiSeq 2000. A universal primer binding site was introduced by template switching, and a unique molecular identifier was present in the final cDNA, enabling accurate counting of TCR cDNA molecules. First-strand cDNA for TCR alpha and beta chains was synthesized from specific primers in the conserved constant-segment region. To control for contamination, each cDNA library was double barcoded with a SMART-Mk sample barcode plus Illumina barcodes. TruSeq adapter sequences along with Illumina sample barcodes were introduced in two successive PCR steps. The Illumina HiSeq platform was used with custom primers to sequence TCR alpha and beta cDNA libraries. The authors processed their data as follows. MiGEC processed the raw reads to extract unique molecular identifiers, while MiXCR was used to determine the CDR3 positions. Recombination models were inferred per individual with the repgenHMM and IGoR tools using an EM algorithm. Shared clonotype analysis was performed with the tcR package in R, normalizing sharing by the product of cloneset sizes. To study raw recombination free of thymic and clonal selection effects, out-of-frame nonproductive sequences were analyzed. TCRdb's own reprocessing of the public reads used fastp at Q25 and MiXCR and kept productive beta chains. Rows with a matching CDR3 protein are joined into one entry that keeps the most common DNA and genes. None of the V and J calls come from the authors' own analysis; TCRdb made them. The sample includes roughly 470,000 distinct CDR3 sequences, with around an eighth observed a single time. The ten largest clones represent approximately 0.98% of the sample.

This sample was shared with a second study, whose subject was yellow fever vaccine responses in identical twins. In that second paper, the authors write: The authors reported that the T cell response to vaccination in identical twins appeared partly convergent and partly personalized. The study precisely tracked vaccine-responding T cell clones in identical twins.

The sequence was obtained from a woman aged 18-29 years in good health. The specimen sequenced was CD4+ T cells sorted from blood.

The bases are TGTGCCACCAATCCCGACGGGACAGCCCATCCTGAGGTCACTGAAGCTTTCTTT. It specifies CATNPDGTAHPEVTEAFF. The chain is encoded by TRBV24-1 joined to TRBJ1-1, with TRBD1 identical over 7 junction bases. Relative to germline, V is missing 8 bases and J is missing 4 bases, with 21 bases of the junction outside any gene match. Including cysteine and phenylalanine, the CDR3 has 18 amino acids. The only DNA kept is the CDR3, 54 bases in frame from the first base. Via the germline V gene, CDR1 is KGHDR and CDR2 SFDVKD.